These 10 T cell receptor beta chains were all obtained from the same sample, sequenced in a study of blood T cell repertoires in COVID-19. TCRdb's copy holds only in-frame clones and misses some; the assay was immunoSEQ multiplex PCR. The sample lists 300,000 or so clones, about 91% occurring once. Sequencing used peripheral blood. The receptors were gathered from a woman in her 30s who had recovered from COVID-19.

The chain combines TRBV9 with TRBJ1-2; no clear D gene. The V end was cut by 0 bases, the J end by 4 bases, with 19 bases between. CDR1 and CDR2 (germline): SGDLS, YYNGEE. The CDR3 covers 17 residues. The CDR3 protein is CASSVEHSAPGSYGYTF. CDR3 bases: TGTGCCAGCAGCGTAGAGCATAGTGCCCCTGGGAGCTATGGCTACACCTTC.

This chain's CDR3 is CASSLGQGARTEAFF. In DNA form, the CDR3 reads TGTGCCAGCAGCTTAGGGCAGGGGGCGCGGACTGAAGCTTTCTTT. This chain links TRBV7-8 with TRBJ1-1; 8 nucleotides match TRBD1. CDR1 and CDR2 from the germline V gene are SGHVS and FQNEAQ. CDR3 length equals 15 residues. V was clipped by 1 base and J by 5 bases; unmatched bases: 6.

V and J are TRBV6-5 and TRBJ2-5; 8 bases map to TRBD1. Germline trimming cut 8 bases from V and 4 bases from J; bases unmatched to any gene: 12. The germline CDR1 and CDR2 sequences are MNHEY and SVGAGI. The CDR3 covers 15 residues. The CDR3 loop reads CASCSSGGTGETQYF. CDR3 coding DNA: TGTGCCAGCTGCTCGTCAGGGGGCACGGGAGAGACCCAGTACTTC.

This chain links TRBV18 with TRBJ2-2; TRBD2 might be the D (5 bases). V was trimmed by 3 bases and J by 6 bases, leaving 8 bases between them. Germline V gives CDR1 KGHSH, CDR2 LQKENI. The CDR3 loop spans 13 amino acids. The CDR3 region has the DNA TGTGCCAGCTCACCTCCGGGGTCCGGGGAGCTGTTTTTT. Protein product: CASSPPGSGELFF.

The V gene is TRBV20-1, the J gene TRBJ1-2; D remains unclear. Germline V lookup: CDR1 DFQATT, CDR2 SNEGSKA (reference sequence). The CDR3 is 11 amino acids. V was pared by 6 bases and J by 1 base, with 6 bases between. The CDR3 sequence: CSADFNYGYTF. The CDR3 nucleotides are TGCAGTGCCGACTTTAACTATGGCTACACCTTC.

The rearrangement joins TRBV4-1 to TRBJ1-5; D might be TRBD1 (6 bases). Trimming pared 2 bases from V and 3 bases from J, leaving 14 bases between. Germline-derived CDR1 and CDR2 are MGHRA and YSYEKL. This CDR3 region has 16 residues. CDR3 region: CASSQRTGTTNQPQHF. The CDR3 DNA reads TGCGCCAGCAGCCAACGTACCGGGACAACCAATCAGCCCCAGCATTTT.

This clone was observed once. The chain employs TRBV2 and TRBJ2-7; 8 bases agree with TRBD2. With 3 bases clipped from V and 6 bases from J, the junction kept 7 bases outside the gene matches. The CDR3 is 14 amino acids. The germline V gene encodes CDR1 SNHLY and CDR2 FYNNEI. DNA for the CDR3: TGTGCCAGCAGTGATCCGGGGGGGGCTAGCGAGCAGTACTTC. It specifies CASSDPGGASEQYF.

The V and J genes are TRBV6-1 and TRBJ1-5; maybe TRBD1 (6 bases). Per germline, CDR1 MNHNS and CDR2 SASEGT. Trimming pared 0 bases from V and 3 bases from J, leaving 12 bases between. The CDR3 loop spans 16 amino acids. The CDR3 DNA sequence: TGTGCCAGCAGTGAAGCTCCGACAGGATTCAATCAGCCCCAGCATTTT. Encoded protein: CASSEAPTGFNQPQHF.

The rearrangement joins TRBV18 to TRBJ1-2; D is possibly TRBD1 (6 bases). V dropped 3 bases and J dropped 3 bases, with 14 bases sitting between them. This CDR3 has 15 residues. Germline V CDR1 and CDR2: KGHSH, LQKENI. As DNA, the CDR3 is TGTGCCAGCTCACCTACGGGGCCAGGGGACTATGGCTACACCTTC. This sequence encodes CASSPTGPGDYGYTF.

The rearrangement joins TRBV28 to TRBJ1-4, with D possibly TRBD1 on 6 matching bases. Germline assignment: CDR1 MDHEN and CDR2 SYDVKM. Trimming cost V 2 bases and J 8 bases, with 18 bases left between them. The CDR3 has 16 residues. The CDR3 protein is CASSLNNRVVREKLFF. The CDR3 coding sequence is TGTGCCAGCAGTTTAAATAACAGGGTTGTTCGGGAAAAACTGTTTTTT.